Included here is one TCR beta chain sequence, with context. Antigen specificity is unknown. The data were taken from a study of T cell repertoires in cytomegalovirus infection. Study details: Based on public TCR beta signatures, there were indications of CMV infection and of a matching HLA type.

Looked up from germline, CDR1 is SGHDT and CDR2 is YYEEEE. The CDR3 is 18 amino acids. J lost 5 bases, V lost 0 bases, and 13 bases had no gene match. MiXCR was run by TCRdb on the reads, yielding one entry per CDR3 protein. The sample carries 900,000 to 950,000 distinct CDR3 sequences, approximately 30% recorded once. The material sequenced was cultured CD8+ T cells from PBMCs, taken from culture after CMV antigen stimulation. V gene TRBV5-6 combines with J gene TRBJ2-5; 10 bases are a match to TRBD2. The clonotype comes from a human donor in good health (CMV status not recorded). Some clones in this sample may be carry-over from other donors' samples. DNA for the CDR3: TGTGCCAGCAGCTTGGCCTCTCTAGCGGGGGACCCCACGGAGACCCAGTACTTC. Its translation: CASSLASLAGDPTETQYF.